This T cell receptor beta chain was captured by sequencing in a study of CD8 T cells in ankylosing spondylitis (dated by TCRdb to the late 2010s). In the study overall: To find TCR variants linked to disease, the study profiled T cell receptor beta repertoires in ankylosing spondylitis patients and healthy donors. The whole study cohort included over a hundred healthy donors and 20 to 25 ankylosing spondylitis patients. Peripheral blood was sampled, and synovial fluid was also collected from ankylosing spondylitis patients. Points the paper makes about the study in general: Some TCR beta motif variants had previously been reported in synovial fluid and blood of reactive arthritis patients, which suggested common disease-initiation mechanisms. Blood from ankylosing spondylitis patients appeared to be characterized by a TCR beta motif made up of about 8 highly homologous amino acid variants. The disease-linked clones were reported as significantly enriched in matched synovial fluid samples from ankylosing spondylitis patients. The disease-linked clones showed a CD8+ phenotype and occurred at relatively low frequencies in peripheral blood.

Including cysteine and phenylalanine, the CDR3 has 14 amino acids. Of all the DNA, just the CDR3 is kept, 42 bases in frame from base 1. V loses 2 bases, J loses 1 base, and the germline ends lie 8 bases apart. Sequences SGHAT (CDR1) and FQDESV (CDR2) are obtained from the germline V gene (reference sequence). This clonotype was detected only a few times. Its antigen has not been determined. No much larger clone exists at a distance of one base, and base qualities are not known. Sequencing instrument: Illumina HiSeq 2500. Quantitative 5'-RACE with molecular barcodes was the method used to prepare the TCR beta libraries. The paper's data handling went like this. Disease-linked TCR variants were identified with a new computational method built on a probabilistic model of VDJ rearrangement. TCRdb took the public reads, trimmed them with fastp at Q25, ran MiXCR for clone calling and kept in-frame beta chains. Entries are consolidated by CDR3 protein sequence, retaining the most common genes and DNA. Here the V and J calls rest on TCRdb's processing, not on the authors' analysis. This sample is represented by about 150,000 distinct CDR3 sequences; under 35% of them were singletons. Approximately 6% of the sample is held by the ten biggest clonotypes.

Synovial fluid samples were matched to blood samples from the same ankylosing spondylitis patients. Sequenced: synovial fluid, either unsorted or a sorted T cell fraction (not recorded which). The TCR comes from a male donor with ankylosing spondylitis. Rearrangement joined TRBV11-1 to TRBJ1-1; no confident D gene assignment can be made. Here the CDR3 is given as CASSLFEGNTEAFF. The nucleotide sequence is given as TGTGCCAGCAGCTTATTTGAGGGGAACACTGAAGCTTTCTTT.